The following is a TCR beta chain sequence with its context. Its specific antigen is unknown. Base-call qualities are not available, and no considerably larger clone is one nucleotide away. V lost 7 bases and J lost 6 bases; the stretch between them is 15 bases long. Including cysteine and phenylalanine, the CDR3 has 13 amino acids. Here the CDR3 DNA is all that survives: 39 bases in frame from base 1. The germline V gene encodes CDR1 SEHNR and CDR2 FQNEAQ (reference sequence). The library was obtained by 5' RACE. These reads were obtained on an Illumina HiSeq 2500. A second 7 to 11 cycle PCR used a sample-barcoded 5' primer and a J-beta primer mix. Each TCR beta cDNA molecule received a unique molecular identifier from a template-switch 5' adaptor carrying 12 random nucleotides. Each sample yielded at least 2.5 million CDR3-containing paired-end reads. The Mint cDNA synthesis kit, primed by a TRBC-specific oligonucleotide, was used to synthesize first-strand cDNA from all RNA. All cDNA was treated with uracil-DNA glycosylase and then went through a first 18-cycle PCR with the universal primers M1SS and BC2_uni_R. On the authors' methods: Normalization of each sample was performed by random selection of 1 million high-quality reads, each carrying a distinct molecular identifier. Instead of being binned into consensus sequences, reads that shared molecular identifiers were thrown out. CDR3 identification, clonotype clustering and error correction used MiTCR with a Q25 quality threshold and the strictest error-elimination algorithm. A nonparametric unseen species model using Euler transformation provided a lower-bound estimate of total TCR beta diversity. TCRdb trimmed public reads at Q25 via fastp, called clones via MiXCR and kept in-frame beta chains. When rows share a CDR3 protein, they turn into one entry using the most common DNA and genes. These V and J calls originate from TCRdb's pipeline instead of the authors' own analysis. The sample data list 650,000 to 1,000,000 distinct CDR3 sequences, and 35% to 40% of these were observed just once. Of the sample, approximately 12% falls within the top ten clones.

The donors were roughly 39 Caucasian individuals from Russia, aged 6 to 90 years, who were systemically healthy. Each donor gave 8 to 10 milliliters of peripheral blood, collected into EDTA-treated Vacutainer tubes. Ficoll-Paque density-gradient centrifugation was used to isolate PBMCs, with at least 7 million per sample. Trizol reagent was used to extract total RNA from PBMCs, with at least 5.5 micrograms per sample. For every donor, an aliquot of PBMCs went through flow cytometry to measure the percentages of naive CD45RAhigh/CD27high T cells. This specimen belongs to a study of blood T cells in healthy people across ages (dated by TCRdb to between 2014 and 2017). About the study as a whole: Template switching captured roughly one uniquely barcoded TCR beta cDNA molecule per two T cells in model experiments. The study measured age-related changes in TCR beta repertoire diversity using deep sequencing normalized with unique cDNA molecular identifiers. Donors were grouped into four age groups: young (average approximately 16 years), middle-aged (39), aged (about 60) and long-lived (82). Two additional independent replicas of 1 million unique cDNA reads from the same blood draw were analyzed for two donors (one aged 18 to 29 and one aged 80 or older). Donors of different ages were randomly distributed across sequencing lanes to avoid experimental bias.

Overall study results and their limits: Compared with the aged group, more naive CD4+ T cells, fewer expanded clones and increased TCR diversity were shown by the long-lived group, suggesting age selection. Observed TCR beta diversity correlated strongly with the percentage of naive T cells measured by flow cytometry. As age increased, observed TCR beta diversity per million T cells dropped in a roughly linear way, and a significant reduction was already evident by age 40. Bulk unsorted PBMC profiling prevented conclusive comparison of naive and antigen-experienced compartments. Estimates of total diversity based on one million sequenced T cells were considered lower bounds and underestimates. Because the CMV infection status of the donors was unknown, age-related changes in expanded clonotypes may potentially have been confounded.

Sequenced sample: blood. This chain joins TRBV7-9 to TRBJ1-2, with TRBD1 perhaps the D gene, on 5 matching bases. The clonotype comes from a man younger than 35 in good health. At the DNA level, the sequence is TGTGCCAGCACCTCTGGGACCGTTGATGGCTACACCTTC. The resulting protein is CASTSGTVDGYTF.